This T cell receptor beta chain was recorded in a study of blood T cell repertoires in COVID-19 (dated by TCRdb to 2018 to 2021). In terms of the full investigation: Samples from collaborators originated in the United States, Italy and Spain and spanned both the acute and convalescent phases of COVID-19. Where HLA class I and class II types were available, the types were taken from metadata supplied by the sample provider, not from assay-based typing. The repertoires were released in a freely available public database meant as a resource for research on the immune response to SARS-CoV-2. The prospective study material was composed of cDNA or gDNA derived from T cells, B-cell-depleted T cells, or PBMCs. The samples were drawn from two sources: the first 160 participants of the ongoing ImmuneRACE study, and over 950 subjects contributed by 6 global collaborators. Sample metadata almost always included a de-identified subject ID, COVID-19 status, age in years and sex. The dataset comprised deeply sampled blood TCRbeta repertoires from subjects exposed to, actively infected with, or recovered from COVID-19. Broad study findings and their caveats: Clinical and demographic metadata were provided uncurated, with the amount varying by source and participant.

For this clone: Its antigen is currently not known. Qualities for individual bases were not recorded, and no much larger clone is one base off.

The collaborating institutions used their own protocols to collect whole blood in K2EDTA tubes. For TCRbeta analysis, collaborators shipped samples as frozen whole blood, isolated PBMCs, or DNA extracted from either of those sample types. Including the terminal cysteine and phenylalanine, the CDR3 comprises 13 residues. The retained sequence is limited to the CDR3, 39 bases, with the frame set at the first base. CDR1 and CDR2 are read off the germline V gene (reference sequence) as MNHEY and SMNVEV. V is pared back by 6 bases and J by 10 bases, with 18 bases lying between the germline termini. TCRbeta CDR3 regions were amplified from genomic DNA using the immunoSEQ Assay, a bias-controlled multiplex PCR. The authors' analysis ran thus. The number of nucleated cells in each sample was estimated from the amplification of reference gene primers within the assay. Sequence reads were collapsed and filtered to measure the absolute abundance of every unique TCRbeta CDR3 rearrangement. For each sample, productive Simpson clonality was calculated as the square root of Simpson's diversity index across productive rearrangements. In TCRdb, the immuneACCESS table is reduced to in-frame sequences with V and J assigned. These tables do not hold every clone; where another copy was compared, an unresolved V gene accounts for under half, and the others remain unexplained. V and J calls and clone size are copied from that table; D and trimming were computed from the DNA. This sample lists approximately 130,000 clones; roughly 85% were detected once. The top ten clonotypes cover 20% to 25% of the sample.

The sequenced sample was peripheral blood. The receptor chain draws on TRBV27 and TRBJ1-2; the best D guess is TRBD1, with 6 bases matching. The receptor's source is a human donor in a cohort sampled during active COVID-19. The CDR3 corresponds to CASRGAGIFVYTF. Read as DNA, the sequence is TGTGCCAGCAGGGGGGCTGGGATATTTGTCTACACCTTC.